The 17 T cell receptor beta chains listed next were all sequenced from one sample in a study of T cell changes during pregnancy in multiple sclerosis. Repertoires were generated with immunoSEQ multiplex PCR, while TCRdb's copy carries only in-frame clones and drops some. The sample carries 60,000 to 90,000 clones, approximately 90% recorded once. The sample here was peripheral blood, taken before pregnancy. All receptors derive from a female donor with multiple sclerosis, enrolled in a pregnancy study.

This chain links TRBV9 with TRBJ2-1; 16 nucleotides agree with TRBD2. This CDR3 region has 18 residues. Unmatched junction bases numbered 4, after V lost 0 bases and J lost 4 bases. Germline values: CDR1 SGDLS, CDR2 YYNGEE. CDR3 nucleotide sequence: TGTGCCAGCAGCGTAGGTGCGGGACTAGCGGGGGGGTACAATGAGCAGTTCTTC. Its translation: CASSVGAGLAGGYNEQFF.

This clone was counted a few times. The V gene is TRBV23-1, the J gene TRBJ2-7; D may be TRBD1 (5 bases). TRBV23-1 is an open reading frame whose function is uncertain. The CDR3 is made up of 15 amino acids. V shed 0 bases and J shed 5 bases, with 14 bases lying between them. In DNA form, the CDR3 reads TGCGCCAGCAGTCAATCGGGCAGGGTGGGTAACGAGCAGTACTTC. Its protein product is CASSQSGRVGNEQYF.

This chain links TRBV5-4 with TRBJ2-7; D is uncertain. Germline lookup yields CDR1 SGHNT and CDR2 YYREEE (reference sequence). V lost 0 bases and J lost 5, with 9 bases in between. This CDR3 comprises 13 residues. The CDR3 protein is CASSLDQANEQYF. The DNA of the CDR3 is TGTGCCAGCAGCTTGGATCAGGCGAACGAGCAGTACTTC. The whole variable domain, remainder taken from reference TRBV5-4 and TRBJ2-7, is ETGVTQSPTHLIKTRGQQVTLRCSSQSGHNTVSWYQQALGQGPQFIFQYYREEENGRGNFPPRFSGLQFPNYSSELNVNALELDDSALYLCASSLDQANEQYFGPGTRLTVT.

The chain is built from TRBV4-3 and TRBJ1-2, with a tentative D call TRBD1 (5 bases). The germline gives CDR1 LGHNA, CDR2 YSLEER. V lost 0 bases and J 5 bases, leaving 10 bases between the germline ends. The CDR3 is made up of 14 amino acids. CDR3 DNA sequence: TGCGCCAGCAGCCAAGAACAGGCCCATTATGGCTACACCTTC. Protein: CASSQEQAHYGYTF.

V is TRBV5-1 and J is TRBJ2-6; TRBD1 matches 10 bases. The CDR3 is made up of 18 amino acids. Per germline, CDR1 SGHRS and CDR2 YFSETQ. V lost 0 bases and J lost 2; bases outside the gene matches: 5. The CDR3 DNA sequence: TGCGCCAGCAGCTTGGCGGGACAGGGGAGTGCTGGGGCCAACGTCCTGACTTTC. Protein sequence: CASSLAGQGSAGANVLTF.

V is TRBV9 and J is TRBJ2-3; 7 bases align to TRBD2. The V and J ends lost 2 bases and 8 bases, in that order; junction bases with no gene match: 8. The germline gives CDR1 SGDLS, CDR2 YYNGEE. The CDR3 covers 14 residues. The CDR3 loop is CASSVGGVKATQYF. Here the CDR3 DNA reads TGTGCCAGCAGCGTTGGGGGGGTCAAGGCTACGCAGTATTTT.

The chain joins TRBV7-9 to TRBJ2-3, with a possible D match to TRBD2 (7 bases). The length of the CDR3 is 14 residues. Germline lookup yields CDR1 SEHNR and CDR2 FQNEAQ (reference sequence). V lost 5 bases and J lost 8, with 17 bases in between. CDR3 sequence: CASSINRGARTQYF. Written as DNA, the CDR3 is TGTGCCAGCAGCATTAACCGGGGGGCCCGTACGCAGTATTTT.

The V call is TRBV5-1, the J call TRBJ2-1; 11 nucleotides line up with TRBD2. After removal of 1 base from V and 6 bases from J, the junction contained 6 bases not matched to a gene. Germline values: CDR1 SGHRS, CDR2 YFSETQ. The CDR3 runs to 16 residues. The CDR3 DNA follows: TGCGCCAGCAGCTTGTTCCTAGCGGGGGGTCCCAATGAGCAGTTCTTC. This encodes CASSLFLAGGPNEQFF.

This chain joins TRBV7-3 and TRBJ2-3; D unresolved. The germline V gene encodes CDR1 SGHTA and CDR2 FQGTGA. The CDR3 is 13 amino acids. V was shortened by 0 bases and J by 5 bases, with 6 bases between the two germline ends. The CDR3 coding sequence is TGTGCCAGCAGCTTAACTTCGTTAGATACGCAGTATTTT. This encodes CASSLTSLDTQYF.

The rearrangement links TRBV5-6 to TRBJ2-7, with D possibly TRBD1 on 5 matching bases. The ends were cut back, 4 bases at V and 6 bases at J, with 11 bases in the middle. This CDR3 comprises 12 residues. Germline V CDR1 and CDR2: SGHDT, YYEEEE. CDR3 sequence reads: CASSQTRGEQYF. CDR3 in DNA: TGTGCCAGCAGCCAGACAAGGGGCGAGCAGTACTTC.

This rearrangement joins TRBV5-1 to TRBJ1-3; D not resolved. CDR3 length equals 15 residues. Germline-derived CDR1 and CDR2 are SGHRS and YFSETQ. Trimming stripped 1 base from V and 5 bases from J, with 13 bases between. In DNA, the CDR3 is TGCGCCAGCAGCTTGACAGACGCTCTCAGAAACACCATATATTTT. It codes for CASSLTDALRNTIYF.

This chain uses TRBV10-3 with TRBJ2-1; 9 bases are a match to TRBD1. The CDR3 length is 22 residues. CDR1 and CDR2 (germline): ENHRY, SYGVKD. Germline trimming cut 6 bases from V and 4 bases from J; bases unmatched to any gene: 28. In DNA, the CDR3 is TGTGCCATCAGCGATCGGGTTTCACGGACAGGGGAGATAGAAAGATCATACAATGAGCAGTTCTTC. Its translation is CAISDRVSRTGEIERSYNEQFF.

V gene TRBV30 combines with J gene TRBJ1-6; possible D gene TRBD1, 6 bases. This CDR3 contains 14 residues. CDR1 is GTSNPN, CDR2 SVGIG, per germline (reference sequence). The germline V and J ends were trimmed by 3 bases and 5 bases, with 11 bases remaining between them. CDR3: CAWSRPGDNSPLHF. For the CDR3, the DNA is TGTGCCTGGAGCCGCCCAGGGGATAATTCACCCCTCCACTTT.

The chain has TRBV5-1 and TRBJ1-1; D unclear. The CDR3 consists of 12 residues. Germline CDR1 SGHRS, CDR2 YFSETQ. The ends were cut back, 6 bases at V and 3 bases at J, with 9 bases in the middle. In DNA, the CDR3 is TGCGCCAGCAATGGGGAGGACACTGAAGCTTTCTTT. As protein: CASNGEDTEAFF. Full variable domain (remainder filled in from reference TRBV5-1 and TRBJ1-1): KAGVTQTPRYLIKTRGQQVTLSCSPISGHRSVSWYQQTPGQGLQFLFEYFSETQRNKGNFPGRFSGRQFSNSRSEMNVSTLELGDSALYLCASNGEDTEAFFGQGTRLTVV.

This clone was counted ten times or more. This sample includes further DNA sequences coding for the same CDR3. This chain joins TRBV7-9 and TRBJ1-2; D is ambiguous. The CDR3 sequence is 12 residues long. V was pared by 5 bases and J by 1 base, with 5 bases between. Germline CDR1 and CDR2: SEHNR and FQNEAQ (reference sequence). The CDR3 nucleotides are TGTGCCAGCAGCGGGAGTAACTATGGCTACACCTTC. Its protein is CASSGSNYGYTF.

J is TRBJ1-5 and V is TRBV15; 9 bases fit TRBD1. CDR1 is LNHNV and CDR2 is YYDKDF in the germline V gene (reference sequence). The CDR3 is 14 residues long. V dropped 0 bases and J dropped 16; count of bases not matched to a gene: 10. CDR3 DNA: TGTGCCACCAGCAGAGATCCCGGGACAGGGTATATCCATTTT. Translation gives CATSRDPGTGYIHF.

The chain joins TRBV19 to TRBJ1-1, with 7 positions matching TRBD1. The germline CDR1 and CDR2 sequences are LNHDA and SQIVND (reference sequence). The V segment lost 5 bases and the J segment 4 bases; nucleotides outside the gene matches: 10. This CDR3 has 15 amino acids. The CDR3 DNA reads TGTGCCAGTAGTCCAGGGGGAAAATTAAGCACTGAAGCTTTCTTT. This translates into CASSPGGKLSTEAFF.